The 15 T cell receptor beta chains presented below share a single source sample, sequenced in a study of blood T cell repertoires in COVID-19. The repertoire was sequenced with immunoSEQ multiplex PCR; TCRdb's copy has only in-frame clones and lacks some. The sample shows about 160,000 clones, roughly 82% of them seen only once. Sequencing was performed on peripheral blood. These receptors were taken from a human donor with acute or convalescent COVID-19. The donor label of this sample is uncertain.

Worth noting for this clone: This sample also contains other DNA sequences that code for the same CDR3. The chain is built from TRBV12-3 or TRBV12-4 and TRBJ1-1, with 8 bases lining up with TRBD1. The CDR3 has 13 residues. Trimming took 4 bases from V and 5 from J; bases not matched to a gene: 3. CDR3 nucleotide sequence: TGTGCCAGCAGTTCAGGGGGCCGGACTGAAGCTTTCTTT. Amino acids: CASSSGGRTEAFF.

The V call is TRBV5-5, the J call TRBJ1-1, with no clear D. The V gene lost 0 bases and the J gene lost 4 bases, with 10 bases spanning the gap. The CDR3 is 14 amino acids. Germline assignment: CDR1 SGHKS and CDR2 YYEKEE (reference sequence). CDR3: CASSLGAGITEAFF. The CDR3 bases are TGTGCCAGCAGCTTGGGGGCGGGGATCACTGAAGCTTTCTTT.

This clone has only a few counts. This sequence joins TRBV3-1 (or the pseudogene TRBV3-2) and TRBJ2-1, with D possibly being TRBD2 (7 bases). V was shortened by 0 bases and J by 9 bases, with 15 bases between the two germline ends. CDR3 length: 15 amino acids. Germline CDR1 and CDR2: LGHDT and YNNKEL (reference sequence). CDR3 sequence reads: CASSQERTASGEQFF. The CDR3 region has the DNA TGTGCCAGCAGCCAAGAGCGGACAGCTAGCGGTGAGCAGTTCTTC.

V and J are TRBV19 and TRBJ1-1, with D unclear. With 2 bases removed from V and 3 bases from J, the gap between germline ends came to 19 bases. Looked up from germline, CDR1 is LNHDA and CDR2 is SQIVND (reference sequence). The CDR3 is 17 amino acids. CDR3 sequence: CASSIQPASNEDTEAFF. CDR3 bases: TGTGCCAGTAGTATACAGCCTGCCTCGAATGAGGACACTGAAGCTTTCTTT.

The rearrangement links TRBV9 to TRBJ1-2, with D perhaps TRBD1 (5 bases). Germline assignment: CDR1 SGDLS and CDR2 YYNGEE. The CDR3 length is 15 residues. V was trimmed by 0 bases and J by 7 bases, leaving 16 bases between them. The CDR3 is CASSVEAGGFGGYTF. The CDR3 coding sequence is TGTGCCAGCAGCGTAGAGGCGGGGGGGTTCGGTGGCTACACCTTC.

The rearrangement joins TRBV5-4 to TRBJ1-1; TRBD1 matches at 7 bases. Germline CDR1 reads SGHNT; CDR2 reads YYREEE (reference sequence). The CDR3 spans 14 residues. V lost 4 bases, J lost 5 bases, and 8 bases stayed unmatched. CDR3: CASSLQGRKTEAFF. DNA of the CDR3: TGTGCCAGCAGCCTACAGGGGAGGAAGACTGAAGCTTTCTTT.

The J gene is TRBJ1-1, the V gene TRBV9, with TRBD1 identical over 9 bases. Per germline, CDR1 SGDLS and CDR2 YYNGEE. The V and J ends lost 4 bases and 1 base, in that order; junction bases with no gene match: 8. The CDR3 spans 16 residues. CDR3: CASSLGDRARNTEAFF. For the CDR3, the DNA is TGTGCCAGCAGCCTAGGGGACAGGGCCAGGAACACTGAAGCTTTCTTT.

The chain employs TRBV2 and TRBJ1-6; D is unclear. Per germline, CDR1 SNHLY and CDR2 FYNNEI. Trimming stripped 4 bases from V and 7 bases from J, with 11 bases between. The CDR3 loop spans 14 amino acids. The DNA of the CDR3 is TGTGCCAGCAGTGGGAATACACAGAATTCACCCCTCCACTTT. Protein: CASSGNTQNSPLHF.

This clone was seen only once. V and J are TRBV2 and TRBJ1-5, with D possibly matching TRBD1 (6 bases). Germline assignment: CDR1 SNHLY and CDR2 FYNNEI. The CDR3 is 14 residues long. The germline V and J ends were trimmed by 5 bases and 7 bases, with 15 bases remaining between them. The CDR3 coding sequence is TGTGCCAGCAGTCGATCGGGGGGCAGGCAGCCCCAGCATTTT. Its protein product is CASSRSGGRQPQHF.

The chain recombines TRBV7-2 with TRBJ2-7, with 12 bases matching TRBD2. This CDR3 comprises 16 residues. The trim removed 5 bases at V and 2 bases at J, leaving 7 bases unmatched. CDR1 is SGHTA and CDR2 is FQGNSA in the germline V gene. As DNA, the CDR3 is TGTGCCAGCAGCCTCCGGACTAGCGGGGCAACCTACGAGCAGTACTTC. Residues: CASSLRTSGATYEQYF.

The rearrangement uses TRBV5-1 and TRBJ2-5; D might be TRBD1 (6 bases). Trimming pared 3 bases from V and 1 base from J, leaving 10 bases between. Germline CDR1 SGHRS, CDR2 YFSETQ. CDR3 length: 14 amino acids. In DNA, the CDR3 is TGCGCCAGCAGCTCCGGGACAAGCCAAGAGACCCAGTACTTC. It is translated as CASSSGTSQETQYF. The whole variable domain, filled in from reference TRBV5-1 and TRBJ2-5, reads KAGVTQTPRYLIKTRGQQVTLSCSPISGHRSVSWYQQTPGQGLQFLFEYFSETQRNKGNFPGRFSGRQFSNSRSEMNVSTLELGDSALYLCASSSGTSQETQYFGPGTRLLVL.

The rearrangement links TRBV5-1 to TRBJ2-7, with D possibly being TRBD1 (5 bases). Germline CDR1 reads SGHRS; CDR2 reads YFSETQ. With 2 bases removed from V and 1 base from J, the gap between germline ends came to 10 bases. The CDR3 totals 14 residues. CDR3 sequence reads: CASSFLDSSYEQYF. For the CDR3, the DNA is TGCGCCAGCAGCTTTCTCGACAGTTCCTACGAGCAGTACTTC.

The chain carries TRBV9 and TRBJ1-1; D gene ambiguous. This CDR3 contains 14 residues. The germline gives CDR1 SGDLS, CDR2 YYNGEE. The germline V and J ends were trimmed by 1 base and 5 bases, with 12 bases remaining between them. The chain's CDR3 is CASSVSPWETEAFF. Written as DNA, the CDR3 is TGTGCCAGCAGCGTATCCCCCTGGGAGACTGAAGCTTTCTTT.

The chain combines TRBV6-6 with TRBJ1-1; 8 nucleotides align to TRBD1. Germline values: CDR1 MNHNY, CDR2 SVGAGI (reference sequence). The CDR3 is made up of 14 amino acids. Germline trimming cut 2 bases from V and 1 base from J; bases unmatched to any gene: 0. The DNA of the CDR3 is TGTGCCAGCAGTTACGACAGGGGGAACACTGAAGCTTTCTTT. This codes for CASSYDRGNTEAFF.

This clone was recorded a few times. V gene TRBV10-3 combines with J gene TRBJ1-1; the match to TRBD1 covers 8 bases. Trimming took 6 bases from V and 4 from J; bases not matched to a gene: 13. Germline CDR1 ENHRY, CDR2 SYGVKD. CDR3 length equals 16 residues. The CDR3 loop reads CAIRSPSGGATTEAFF. The CDR3 DNA is TGTGCCATCAGATCACCCTCAGGGGGCGCGACCACTGAAGCTTTCTTT.